Shown below are 2 T cell receptor beta chains from a single sample sequenced in a study of patients and donors after allogeneic stem cell transplantation. TCRdb recomputed calls from the RT-PCR reads with MiXCR, one row per CDR3 protein. The table includes 400,000 to 500,000 distinct CDR3 sequences, around 15% detected once. Source material: blood, either unsorted or a sorted T cell fraction (not recorded which). The source of these receptors is a human donor who was either an allogeneic HSCT recipient or a stem cell or donor lymphocyte infusion donor (not recorded which). It is not recorded whose cells these are; they may come from a transplant donor.

This clonotype was counted between two and nine times. The chain joins TRBV12-3 or TRBV12-4 to TRBJ1-3; D might be TRBD1 (5 bases). The CDR3 spans 13 residues. Trimming stripped 8 bases from V and 5 bases from J, with 13 bases between. The CDR3 nucleotides read TGTGCCAGCTCCGACAGTGCCCGAAACACCATATATTTT. Translated: CASSDSARNTIYF.

The chain carries TRBV27 and TRBJ2-7; D not certain. Germline CDR1 and CDR2: MNHEY and SMNVEV (reference sequence). The ends were cut back, 2 bases at V and 2 bases at J, with 13 bases in the middle. There are 15 residues in the CDR3. DNA of the CDR3: TGTGCCAGCAGTTTAAGGTCTGACTCTCCCTACGAGCAGTACTTC. It codes for CASSLRSDSPYEQYF.